The 14 T cell receptor beta chains below come from one sample, sequenced in a study of tumor-infiltrating lymphocytes in primary liver carcinoma. Without any cell sorting, roughly 18-30 mg of bulk tissue yielded co-extracted RNA and DNA. The template, approximately 500 ng total RNA, yielded TCR beta cDNA made with a constant-region primer. The TCR beta library was amplified through three nested multiplex PCR rounds in a modified ARM-PCR procedure. With TRBV1-TRBV30 forward primers and a C-beta reverse primer, the first two PCR rounds were run for 10 cycles each. From the multiplex PCR reads, TCRdb called clonotypes with MiXCR, one entry per CDR3 protein. The sample shows about 48,000 distinct CDR3 sequences, about 73% of them seen only once. Sample: liver tumor tissue from sampling region 3. Subset specified: tumor region T3, left-lateral pole. All receptors derive from a man aged 35 to 55 with primary liver carcinoma and hepatitis B virus infection.

The chain recombines TRBV11-2 with TRBJ2-7; no firm D call. CDR3 length: 18 residues. Germline V gene sequence: CDR1 SGHAT, CDR2 FQNNGV. Trimming stripped 6 bases from V and 1 base from J, with 25 bases between. Here the CDR3 DNA reads TGTGCCAGCAGATTAATACACATGGGGATAGGGTATTCCTACGAGCAGTACTTC. Its translation: CASRLIHMGIGYSYEQYF.

A word on this clonotype: One junction end does not reproduce the germline sequence, and a read error may be involved. J is TRBJ1-6 and V is TRBV7-3, with no clear D. Germline V gives CDR1 SGHTA, CDR2 FQGTGA. This CDR3 is 15 amino acids long. CDR3 DNA: TGTGCCAGCAGCTTAACGCCGGACGACAATTCACCTCTCCACTTT. Translating gives CASSLTPDDNSPLHF. The full variable domain, with the rest looked up from reference TRBV7-3 and TRBJ1-6, is GAGVSQTPSNKVTEKGKYVELRCDPISGHTALYWYRQSLGQGPEFLIYFQGTGAADDSGLPNDRFFAVRPEGSVSTLKIQRTERGDSAVYLCASSLTPDDNSPLHFGNGTRLTVT.

This sequence joins TRBV6-5 and TRBJ2-7; 9 nucleotides agree with TRBD1. The CDR3 is 15 residues long. V shed 2 bases, J shed 7 bases, and the junction held 9 bases outside the gene matches. Germline loops: CDR1 MNHEY, CDR2 SVGAGI. CDR3 sequence reads: CASSYISDGTGEQYF. In DNA, the CDR3 is TGTGCCAGCAGTTACATCTCAGACGGGACAGGGGAGCAGTACTTC.

To note about this clonotype: One end of the junction does not line up with germline, which may come from a read error. The gene calls are TRBV11-2 and TRBJ2-2; perhaps D is TRBD1 or TRBD2 (5 bases each). The CDR3 covers 15 residues. Germline loops: CDR1 SGHAT, CDR2 FQNNGV. CDR3 amino acids: CASCLAGRGTAELFF. Written as DNA, the CDR3 is TGTGCCAGCTGCTTAGCCGGACGGGGCACCGCGGAGCTGTTTTTT.

The chain uses TRBV29-1 and TRBJ1-1; D is unresolved. The CDR3 loop spans 13 amino acids. Germline lookup yields CDR1 SQVTM and CDR2 ANQGSEA. CDR3 protein: CRVRHALNTEAFF. In DNA, the CDR3 is TGCAGAGTTCGACACGCCCTGAACACTGAAGCTTTCTTT.

Note on this clonotype: The junction and the germline gene differ at one end; a read error may be behind it. This rearrangement joins TRBV6-5 to TRBJ2-7; 9 bases are shared with TRBD2. CDR3 size: 14 residues. Germline-derived CDR1 and CDR2 are MNHEY and SVGAGI. Here the CDR3 DNA reads TGTGCCTCTAGGCCGGGGGGACTAGCCTACGAACAGTACTTC. The encoded protein is CASRPGGLAYEQYF.

Worth noting for this clonotype: A read error may produce the germline difference seen at one junction end. The CDR3 DNA sequence: TGCGCCAACAGCTTGGAGCCGCGGGAGAGTATAGATAAGCAGTATTTT. This codes for CANSLEPRESIDKQYF. V gene TRBV5-1 combines with J gene TRBJ2-3, with 7 bases aligning to TRBD2. From germline, CDR1 is SGHRS and CDR2 YFSETQ. The length of the CDR3 is 16 residues.

A remark on this clonotype: At one boundary the junction diverges from the germline segment, which might be a read error. The chain couples TRBV6-6 to TRBJ1-5; D is undetermined. This CDR3 spans 16 amino acids. Germline loops: CDR1 MNHNY, CDR2 SVGAGI (reference sequence). This CDR3 reads CTSSYREEYSNQPQQF. The CDR3 bases are TGTACCAGCAGTTACCGAGAAGAGTATAGCAATCAGCCCCAGCAGTTT.

As concerns this clonotype: Germline is not matched at one junction end, which may reflect a read error. The chain is built from TRBV23-1 and TRBJ2-3, with 8 positions matching TRBD2. TRBV23-1 counts as an open reading frame of uncertain function. The CDR3 is 18 amino acids. CDR3 residues: CTSRSPGLGEPSTDTQYF. The CDR3 DNA sequence: TGCACCAGCAGATCGCCGGGACTAGGGGAGCCGAGCACCGATACGCAGTATTTT.

There are many counts of this clonotype. The gene calls are TRBV28 and TRBJ2-7; 10 bases agree with TRBD2. V was pared by 6 bases and J by 4 bases, with 6 bases of the junction left unmatched. Germline assignment: CDR1 MDHEN and CDR2 SYDVKM. The CDR3 runs to 14 residues. The CDR3 bases are TGTGCCAGCAGAAAGCGGGAGGGCTTATACGAGCAGTACTTC. Amino acids: CASRKREGLYEQYF.

Details on this clonotype: The junction departs from germline at one end; a sequencing error may be responsible. J is TRBJ2-5 and V is TRBV11-2; 10 bases match TRBD2. The CDR3 consists of 18 residues. Per the germline V gene, CDR1 is SGHAT and CDR2 is FQNNGV. The CDR3, as DNA: TGTGCCAGCACCTCACGTCCTGGACTAGCGGCGTACCAAGAGACCCATCACTTC. Translated, it gives CASTSRPGLAAYQETHHF.

The table lists this clonotype with many counts. V usage is TRBV30 and J usage is TRBJ2-7, with 9 bases aligning to TRBD1. Germline values: CDR1 GTSNPN, CDR2 SVGIG (reference sequence). The CDR3 loop spans 14 amino acids. V trimming: 3 bases; J trimming: 6 bases; junction bases outside the gene matches: 9. CDR3 loop: CAWRRTGDFGEQYF. CDR3 bases: TGTGCCTGGAGAAGGACAGGGGATTTTGGCGAGCAGTACTTC.

This clonotype was detected only once. This CDR3 is missing its conserved last phenylalanine or tryptophan, likely due to a read error. CDR3 sequence: CASRERGTTYGYTL. In DNA form, the CDR3 reads TGTGCCAGCAGAGAGAGGGGCACCACGTATGGCTACACCTTA. V gene TRBV11-2 combines with J gene TRBJ1-2; maybe TRBD1 (5 bases). CDR1 and CDR2 (germline): SGHAT, FQNNGV. The CDR3 length is 14 residues. Trimming stripped 6 bases from V and 5 bases from J, with 16 bases between.

As to this clonotype: The conserved phenylalanine or tryptophan is not found at the CDR3 terminus, so this likely reflects a read error. J is TRBJ2-3 and V is TRBV4-1; the D gene could be TRBD1 or TRBD2 (6 bases each). Germline V gene data show CDR1 as MGHRA and CDR2 as YSYEKL. Trimming left V 3 bases short and J 4 bases short, with 20 bases between. The CDR3 spans 17 residues. CDR3 loop: CASSHSRGAGMSDTQYL. CDR3 nucleotide sequence: TGCGCCAGCAGCCACTCTAGGGGGGCGGGAATGTCAGATACGCAGTATCTT.